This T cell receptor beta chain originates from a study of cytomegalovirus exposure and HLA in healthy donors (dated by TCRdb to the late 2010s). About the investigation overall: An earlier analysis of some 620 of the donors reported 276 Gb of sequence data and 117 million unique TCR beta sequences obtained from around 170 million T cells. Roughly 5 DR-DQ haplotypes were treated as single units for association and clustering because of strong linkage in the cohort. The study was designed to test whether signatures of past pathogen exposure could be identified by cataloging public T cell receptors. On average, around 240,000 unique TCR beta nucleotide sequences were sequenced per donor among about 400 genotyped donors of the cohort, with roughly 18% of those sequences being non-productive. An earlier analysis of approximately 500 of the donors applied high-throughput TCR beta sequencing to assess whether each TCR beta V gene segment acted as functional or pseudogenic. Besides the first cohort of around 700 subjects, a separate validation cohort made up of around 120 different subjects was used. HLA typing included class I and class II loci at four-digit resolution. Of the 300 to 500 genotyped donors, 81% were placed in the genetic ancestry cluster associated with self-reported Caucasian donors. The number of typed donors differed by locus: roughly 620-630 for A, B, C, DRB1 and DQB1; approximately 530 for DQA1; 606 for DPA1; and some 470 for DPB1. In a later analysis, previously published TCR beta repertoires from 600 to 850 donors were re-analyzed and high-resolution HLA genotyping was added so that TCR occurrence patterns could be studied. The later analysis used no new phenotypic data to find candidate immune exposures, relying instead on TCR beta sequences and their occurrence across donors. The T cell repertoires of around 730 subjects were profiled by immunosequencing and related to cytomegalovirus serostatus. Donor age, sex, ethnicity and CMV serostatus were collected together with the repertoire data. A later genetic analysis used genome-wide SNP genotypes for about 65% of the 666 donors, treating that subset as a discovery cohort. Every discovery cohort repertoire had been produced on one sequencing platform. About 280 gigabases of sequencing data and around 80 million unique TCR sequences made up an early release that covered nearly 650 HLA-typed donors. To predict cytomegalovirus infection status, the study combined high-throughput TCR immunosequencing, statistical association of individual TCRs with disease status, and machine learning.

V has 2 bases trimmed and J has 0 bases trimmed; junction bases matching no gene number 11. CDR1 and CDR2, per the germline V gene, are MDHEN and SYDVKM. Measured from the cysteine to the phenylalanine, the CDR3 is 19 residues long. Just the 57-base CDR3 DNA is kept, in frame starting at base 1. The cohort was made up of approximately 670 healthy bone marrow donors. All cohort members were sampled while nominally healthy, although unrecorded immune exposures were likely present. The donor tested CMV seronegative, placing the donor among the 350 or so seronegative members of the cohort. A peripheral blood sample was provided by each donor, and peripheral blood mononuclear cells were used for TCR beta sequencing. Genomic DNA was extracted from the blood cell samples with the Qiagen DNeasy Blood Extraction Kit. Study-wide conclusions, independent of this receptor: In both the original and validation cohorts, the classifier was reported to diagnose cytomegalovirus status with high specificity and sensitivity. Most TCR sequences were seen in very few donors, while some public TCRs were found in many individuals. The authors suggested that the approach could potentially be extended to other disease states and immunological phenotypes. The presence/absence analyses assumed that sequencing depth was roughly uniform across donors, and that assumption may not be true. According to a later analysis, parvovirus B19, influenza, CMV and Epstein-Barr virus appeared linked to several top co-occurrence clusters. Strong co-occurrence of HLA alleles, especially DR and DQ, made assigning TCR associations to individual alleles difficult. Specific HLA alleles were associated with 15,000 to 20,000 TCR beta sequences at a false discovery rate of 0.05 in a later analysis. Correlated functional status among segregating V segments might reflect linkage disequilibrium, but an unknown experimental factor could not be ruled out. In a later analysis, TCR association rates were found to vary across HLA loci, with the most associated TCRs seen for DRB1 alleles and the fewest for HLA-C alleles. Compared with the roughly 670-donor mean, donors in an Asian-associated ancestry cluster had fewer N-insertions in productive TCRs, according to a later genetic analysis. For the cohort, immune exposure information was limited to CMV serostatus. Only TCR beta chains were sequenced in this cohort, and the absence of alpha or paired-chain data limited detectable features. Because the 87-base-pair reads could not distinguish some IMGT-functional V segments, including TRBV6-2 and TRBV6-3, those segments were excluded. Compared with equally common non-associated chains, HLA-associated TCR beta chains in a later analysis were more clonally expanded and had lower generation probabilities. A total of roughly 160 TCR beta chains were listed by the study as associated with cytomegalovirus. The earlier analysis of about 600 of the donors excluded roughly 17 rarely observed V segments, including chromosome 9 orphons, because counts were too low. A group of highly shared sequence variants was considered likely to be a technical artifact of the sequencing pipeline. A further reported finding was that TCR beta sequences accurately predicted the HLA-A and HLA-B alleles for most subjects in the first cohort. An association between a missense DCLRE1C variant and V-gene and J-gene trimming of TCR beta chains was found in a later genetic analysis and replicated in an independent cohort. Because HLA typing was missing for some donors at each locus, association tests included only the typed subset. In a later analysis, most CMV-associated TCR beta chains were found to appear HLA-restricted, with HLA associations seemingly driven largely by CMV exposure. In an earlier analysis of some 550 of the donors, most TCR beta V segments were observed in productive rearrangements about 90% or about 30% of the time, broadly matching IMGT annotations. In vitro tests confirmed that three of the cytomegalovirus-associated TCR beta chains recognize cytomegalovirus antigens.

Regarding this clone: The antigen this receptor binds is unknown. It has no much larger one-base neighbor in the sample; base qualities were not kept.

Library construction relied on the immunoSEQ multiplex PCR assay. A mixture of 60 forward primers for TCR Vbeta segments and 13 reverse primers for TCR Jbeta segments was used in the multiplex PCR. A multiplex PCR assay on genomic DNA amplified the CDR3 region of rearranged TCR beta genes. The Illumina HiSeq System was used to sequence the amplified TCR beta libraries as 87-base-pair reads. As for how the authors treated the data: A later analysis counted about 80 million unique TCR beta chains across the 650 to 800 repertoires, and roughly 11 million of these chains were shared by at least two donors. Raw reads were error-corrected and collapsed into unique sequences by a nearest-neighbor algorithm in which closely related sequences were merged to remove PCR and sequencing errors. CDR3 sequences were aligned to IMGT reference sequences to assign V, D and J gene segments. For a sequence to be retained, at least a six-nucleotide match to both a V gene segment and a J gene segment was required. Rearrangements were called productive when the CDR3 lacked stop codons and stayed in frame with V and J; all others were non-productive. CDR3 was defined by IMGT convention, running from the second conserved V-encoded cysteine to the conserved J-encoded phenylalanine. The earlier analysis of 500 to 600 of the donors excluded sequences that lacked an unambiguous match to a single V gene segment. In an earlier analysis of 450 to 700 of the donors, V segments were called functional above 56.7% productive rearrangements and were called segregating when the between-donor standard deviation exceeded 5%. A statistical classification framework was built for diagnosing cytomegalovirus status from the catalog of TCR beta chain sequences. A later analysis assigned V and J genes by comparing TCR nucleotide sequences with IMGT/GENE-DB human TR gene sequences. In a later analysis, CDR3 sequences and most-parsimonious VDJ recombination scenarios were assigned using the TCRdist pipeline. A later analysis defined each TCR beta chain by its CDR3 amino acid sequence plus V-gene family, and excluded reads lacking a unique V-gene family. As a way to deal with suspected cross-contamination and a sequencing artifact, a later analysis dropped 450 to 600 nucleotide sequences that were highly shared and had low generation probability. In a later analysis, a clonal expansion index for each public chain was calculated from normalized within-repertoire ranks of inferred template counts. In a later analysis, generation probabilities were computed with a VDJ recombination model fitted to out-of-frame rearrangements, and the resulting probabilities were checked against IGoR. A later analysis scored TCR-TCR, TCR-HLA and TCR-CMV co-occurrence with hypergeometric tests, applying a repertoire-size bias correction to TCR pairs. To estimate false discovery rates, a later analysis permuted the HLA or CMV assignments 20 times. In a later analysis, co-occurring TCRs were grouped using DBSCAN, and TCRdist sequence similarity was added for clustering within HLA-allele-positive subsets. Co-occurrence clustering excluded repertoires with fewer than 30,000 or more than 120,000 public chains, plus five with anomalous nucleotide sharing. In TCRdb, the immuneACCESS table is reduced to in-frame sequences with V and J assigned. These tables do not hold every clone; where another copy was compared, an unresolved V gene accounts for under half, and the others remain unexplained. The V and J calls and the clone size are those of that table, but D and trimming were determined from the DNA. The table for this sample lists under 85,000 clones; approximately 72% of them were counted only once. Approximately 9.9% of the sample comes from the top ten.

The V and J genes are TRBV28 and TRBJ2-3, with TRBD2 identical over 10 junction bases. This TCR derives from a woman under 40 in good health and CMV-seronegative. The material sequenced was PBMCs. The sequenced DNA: TGTGCCAGCAGTTTAGAAGGTGGGACTAGCGATAGAAGCACAGATACGCAGTATTTT. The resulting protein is CASSLEGGTSDRSTDTQYF.